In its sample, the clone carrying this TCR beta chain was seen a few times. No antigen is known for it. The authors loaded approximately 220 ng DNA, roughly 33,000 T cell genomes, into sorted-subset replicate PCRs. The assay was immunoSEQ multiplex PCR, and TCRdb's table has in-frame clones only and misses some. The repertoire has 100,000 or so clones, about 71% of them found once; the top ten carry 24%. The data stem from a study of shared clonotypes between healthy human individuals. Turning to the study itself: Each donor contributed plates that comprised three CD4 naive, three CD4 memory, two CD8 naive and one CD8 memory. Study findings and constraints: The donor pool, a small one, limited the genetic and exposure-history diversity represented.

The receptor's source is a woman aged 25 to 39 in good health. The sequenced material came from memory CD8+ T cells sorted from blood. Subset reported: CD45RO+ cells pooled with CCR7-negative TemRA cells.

The CDR3 DNA follows: TGTGCCAGCAGTGAAAGGGGTCCCCCGCCGGGGAACACTGAAGCTTTCTTT. Its translation is CASSERGPPPGNTEAFF. The rearrangement joins TRBV25-1 to TRBJ1-1; tentative D call: TRBD1 (5 bases). The CDR3 consists of 17 residues. V lost 2 bases, J lost 1 base, and 17 bases lay in between. CDR1 is MGHDK and CDR2 is SYGVNS in the germline V gene.